This T cell receptor beta chain was found in a study of T-cell memory formation after mild COVID-19. Study-wide background: Largely, the TCR clusters proved donor specific.

Regarding the study as a whole: CD4/CD8 balance held among clones contracting day 15 to 85, and later expanders leaned CD4+. Contracting clones localized mainly to CM and EM when CD4+ and mainly to EMRA when CD8+. Some responding clones appeared in pre-infection memory, suggesting cross-reactive memory joined.

A single record per CDR3 protein comes from TCRdb applying MiXCR to the 5' RACE reads. The sample records 350,000 to 400,000 distinct CDR3 sequences, 20% to 25% being singletons. The ends were cut back, 3 bases at V and 2 bases at J, with 11 bases in the middle. This CDR3 spans 15 amino acids. For this clonotype: Its target is unknown.

V usage is TRBV12-3 or TRBV12-4 and J usage is TRBJ1-5, with D perhaps TRBD1 (5 bases). Sequencing used PBMCs or a T cell subset sorted from them (not recorded which). This TCR derives from an adult woman who had mild COVID-19 (a few samples of this study predate the infection). Cell type and time point are not known. The CDR3 DNA reads as TGTGCCAGCAGTTTTTCGGGGGGTGGCAATCAGCCCCAGCATTTT. It encodes CASSFSGGGNQPQHF.